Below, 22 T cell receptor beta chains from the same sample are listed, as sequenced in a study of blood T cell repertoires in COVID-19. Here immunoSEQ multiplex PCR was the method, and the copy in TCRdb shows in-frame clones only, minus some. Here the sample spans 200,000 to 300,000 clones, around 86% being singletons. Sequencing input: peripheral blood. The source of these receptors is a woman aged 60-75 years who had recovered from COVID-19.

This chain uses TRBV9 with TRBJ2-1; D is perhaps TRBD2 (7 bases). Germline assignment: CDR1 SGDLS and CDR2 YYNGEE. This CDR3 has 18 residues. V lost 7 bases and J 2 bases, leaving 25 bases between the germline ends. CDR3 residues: CASGDGGPSSETYNEQFF. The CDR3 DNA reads TGTGCCAGCGGAGACGGGGGGCCGTCGTCTGAGACCTACAATGAGCAGTTCTTC. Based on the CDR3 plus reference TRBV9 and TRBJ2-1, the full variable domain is DSGVTQTPKHLITATGQRVTLRCSPRSGDLSVYWYQQSLDQGLQFLIQYYNGEERAKGNILERFSAQQFPDLHSELNLSSLELGDSALYFCASGDGGPSSETYNEQFFGPGTRLTVL.

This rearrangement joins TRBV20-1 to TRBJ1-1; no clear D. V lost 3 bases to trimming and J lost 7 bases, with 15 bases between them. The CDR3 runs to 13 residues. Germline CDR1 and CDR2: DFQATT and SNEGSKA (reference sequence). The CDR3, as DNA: TGCAGTGCTAGTTGGCGGGATTCGTATGAAGCTTTCTTT. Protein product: CSASWRDSYEAFF.

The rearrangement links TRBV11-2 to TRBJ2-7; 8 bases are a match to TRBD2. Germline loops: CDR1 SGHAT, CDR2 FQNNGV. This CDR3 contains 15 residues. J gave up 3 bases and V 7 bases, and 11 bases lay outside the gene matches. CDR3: CASTGGSGGSYEQYF. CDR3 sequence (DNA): TGTGCCAGCACAGGCGGGAGCGGGGGAAGCTACGAGCAGTACTTC.

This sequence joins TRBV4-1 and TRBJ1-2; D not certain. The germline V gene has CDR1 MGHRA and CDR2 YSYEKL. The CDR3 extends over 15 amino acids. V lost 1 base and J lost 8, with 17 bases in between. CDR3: CASSQAGLHKTGYTF. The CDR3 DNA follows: TGCGCCAGCAGCCAAGCCGGACTGCACAAGACCGGCTACACCTTC.

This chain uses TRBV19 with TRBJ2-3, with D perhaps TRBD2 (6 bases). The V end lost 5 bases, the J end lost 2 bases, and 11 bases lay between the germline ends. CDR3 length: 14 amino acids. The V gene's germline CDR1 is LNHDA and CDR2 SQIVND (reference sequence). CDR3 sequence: CASSGGWTTDTQYF. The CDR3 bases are TGTGCCAGTAGTGGGGGGTGGACCACAGATACGCAGTATTTT.

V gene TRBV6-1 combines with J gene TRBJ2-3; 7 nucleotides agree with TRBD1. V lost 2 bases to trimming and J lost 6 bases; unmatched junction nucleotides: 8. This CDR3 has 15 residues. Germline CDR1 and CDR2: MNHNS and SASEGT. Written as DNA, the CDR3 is TGTGCCAGCAGTGAAACAGGGGCCTCGGAGGATACGCAGTATTTT. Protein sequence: CASSETGASEDTQYF.

In DNA, the CDR3 is TGTGCCACCCAACGTATGGCAACGAACACCGGGGAGCTGTTTTTT. It yields the protein CATQRMATNTGELFF. This chain links TRBV19 with TRBJ2-2, with D unresolved. The CDR3 has 15 residues. Germline assignment: CDR1 LNHDA and CDR2 SQIVND (reference sequence). The V and J ends lost 10 bases and 0 bases respectively, with 15 bases between them.

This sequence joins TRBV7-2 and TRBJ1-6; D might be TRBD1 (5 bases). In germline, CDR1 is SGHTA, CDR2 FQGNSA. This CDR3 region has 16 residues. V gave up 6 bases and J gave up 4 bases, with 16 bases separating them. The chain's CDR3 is CASRPPGGDYNSPLHF. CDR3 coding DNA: TGTGCCAGCAGACCCCCCGGAGGGGATTATAATTCACCCCTCCACTTT.

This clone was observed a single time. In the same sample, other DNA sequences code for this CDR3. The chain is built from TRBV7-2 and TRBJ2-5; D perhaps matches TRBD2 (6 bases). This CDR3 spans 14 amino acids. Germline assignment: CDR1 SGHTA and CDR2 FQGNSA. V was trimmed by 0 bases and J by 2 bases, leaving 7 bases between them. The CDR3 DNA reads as TGTGCCAGCAGCTTAGCGGGGGGACAAGAGACCCAGTACTTC. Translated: CASSLAGGQETQYF. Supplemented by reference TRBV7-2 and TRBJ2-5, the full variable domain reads GAGVSQSPSNKVTEKGKDVELRCDPISGHTALYWYRQSLGQGLEFLIYFQGNSAPDKSGLPSDRFSAERTGGSVSTLTIQRTQQEDSAVYLCASSLAGGQETQYFGPGTRLLVL.

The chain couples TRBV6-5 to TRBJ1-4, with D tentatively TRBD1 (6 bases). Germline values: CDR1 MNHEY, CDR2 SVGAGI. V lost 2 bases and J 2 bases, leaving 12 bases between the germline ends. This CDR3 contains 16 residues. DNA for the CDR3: TGTGCCAGCAGTTACGGCCCTACAGGGACTAATGAAAAACTGTTTTTT. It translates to CASSYGPTGTNEKLFF.

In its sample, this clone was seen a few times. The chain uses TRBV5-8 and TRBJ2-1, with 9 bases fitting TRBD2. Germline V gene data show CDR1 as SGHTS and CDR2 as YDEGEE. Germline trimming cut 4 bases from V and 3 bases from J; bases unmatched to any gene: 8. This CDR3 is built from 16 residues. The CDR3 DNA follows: TGTGCCAGCAGCCACATCGGGACTAGCTTCTACAATGAGCAGTTCTTC. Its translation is CASSHIGTSFYNEQFF. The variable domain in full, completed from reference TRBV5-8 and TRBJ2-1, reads EAGVTQSPTHLIKTRGQQATLRCSPISGHTSVYWYQQALGLGLQFLLWYDEGEERNRGNFPPRFSGRQFPNYSSELNVNALELEDSALYLCASSHIGTSFYNEQFFGPGTRLTVL.

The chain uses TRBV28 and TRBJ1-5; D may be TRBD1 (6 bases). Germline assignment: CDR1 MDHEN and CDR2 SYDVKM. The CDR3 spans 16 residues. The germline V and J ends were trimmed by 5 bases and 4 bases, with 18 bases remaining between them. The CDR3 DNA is TGTGCCAGCAGTCATCTCACAGGGATCGGGAATCAGCCCCAGCATTTT. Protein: CASSHLTGIGNQPQHF.

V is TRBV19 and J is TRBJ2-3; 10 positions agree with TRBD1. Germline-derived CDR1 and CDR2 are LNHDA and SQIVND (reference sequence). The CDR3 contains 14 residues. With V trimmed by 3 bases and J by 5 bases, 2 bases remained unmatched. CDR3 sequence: CASSMGQGRDTQYF. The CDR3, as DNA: TGTGCCAGTAGTATGGGACAGGGGAGAGATACGCAGTATTTT. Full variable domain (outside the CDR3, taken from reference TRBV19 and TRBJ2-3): DGGITQSPKYLFRKEGQNVTLSCEQNLNHDAMYWYRQDPGQGLRLIYYSQIVNDFQKGDIAEGYSVSREKKESFPLTVTSAQKNPTAFYLCASSMGQGRDTQYFGPGTRLTVL.

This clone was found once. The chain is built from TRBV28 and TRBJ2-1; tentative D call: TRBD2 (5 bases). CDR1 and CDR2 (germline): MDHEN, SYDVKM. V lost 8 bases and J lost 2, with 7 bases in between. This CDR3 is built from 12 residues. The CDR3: CASSEAYNEQFF. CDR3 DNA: TGTGCCAGCTCGGAGGCCTACAATGAGCAGTTCTTC.

The CDR3 sequence is CASSQVGQPSGGANEQFF. Here the CDR3 DNA reads TGTGCCAGCAGCCAAGTTGGCCAACCTAGCGGGGGGGCCAATGAGCAGTTCTTC. The chain employs TRBV4-2 and TRBJ2-1, with 12 bases aligning to TRBD2. V shed 1 base and J 6 bases; nucleotides not matched to a gene: 10. Germline CDR1 and CDR2: LGHNA and YNFKEQ. There are 18 residues in the CDR3.

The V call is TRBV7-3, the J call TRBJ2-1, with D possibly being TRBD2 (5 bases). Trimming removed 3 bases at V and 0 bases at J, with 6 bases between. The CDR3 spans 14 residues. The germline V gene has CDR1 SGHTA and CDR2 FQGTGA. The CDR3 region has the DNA TGTGCCAGCAGCTTTGGGAGCTCCTACAATGAGCAGTTCTTC. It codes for CASSFGSSYNEQFF. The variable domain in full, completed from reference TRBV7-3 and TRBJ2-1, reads GAGVSQTPSNKVTEKGKYVELRCDPISGHTALYWYRQSLGQGPEFLIYFQGTGAADDSGLPNDRFFAVRPEGSVSTLKIQRTERGDSAVYLCASSFGSSYNEQFFGPGTRLTVL.

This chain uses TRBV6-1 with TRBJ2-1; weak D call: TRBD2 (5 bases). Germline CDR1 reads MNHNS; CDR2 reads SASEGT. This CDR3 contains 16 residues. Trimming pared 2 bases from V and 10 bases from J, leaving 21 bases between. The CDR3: CASSEIRGIQTGEQFF. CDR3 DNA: TGTGCCAGCAGTGAAATCCGGGGAATTCAAACGGGGGAGCAGTTCTTC.

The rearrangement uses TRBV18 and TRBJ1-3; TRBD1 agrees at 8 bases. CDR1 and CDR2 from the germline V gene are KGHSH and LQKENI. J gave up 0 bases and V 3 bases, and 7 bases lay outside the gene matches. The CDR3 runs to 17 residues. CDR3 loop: CASSPNPGQVSGNTIYF. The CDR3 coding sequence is TGTGCCAGCTCACCCAACCCGGGACAGGTCTCTGGAAACACCATATATTTT.

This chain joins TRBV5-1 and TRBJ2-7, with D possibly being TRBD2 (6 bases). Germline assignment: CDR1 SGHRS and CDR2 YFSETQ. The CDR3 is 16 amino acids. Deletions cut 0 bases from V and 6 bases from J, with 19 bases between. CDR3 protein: CASSLGGSTMGGEQYF. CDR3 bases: TGCGCCAGCAGCTTGGGAGGATCCACCATGGGGGGCGAGCAGTACTTC.

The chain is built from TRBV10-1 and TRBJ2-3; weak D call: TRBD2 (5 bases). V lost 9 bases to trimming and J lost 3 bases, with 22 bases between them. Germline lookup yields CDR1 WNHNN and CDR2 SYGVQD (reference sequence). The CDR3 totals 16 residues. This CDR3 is CARFPGSGVRTDTQYF. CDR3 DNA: TGCGCCAGGTTTCCCGGCAGCGGAGTACGAACAGATACGCAGTATTTT.

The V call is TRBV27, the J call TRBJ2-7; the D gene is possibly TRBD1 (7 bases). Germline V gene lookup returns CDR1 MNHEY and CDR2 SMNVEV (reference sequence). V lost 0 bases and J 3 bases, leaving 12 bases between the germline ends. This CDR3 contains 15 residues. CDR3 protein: CASSLSRDSRYEQYF. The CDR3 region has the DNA TGTGCCAGCAGTTTATCGCGGGACAGTCGCTACGAGCAGTACTTC.

The CDR3 loop reads CASSSRDSTTNEKLFF. The CDR3 DNA follows: TGTGCCAGCAGTTCCCGTGACTCCACAACTAATGAAAAACTGTTTTTT. This chain uses TRBV28 with TRBJ1-4; D not resolved. This CDR3 contains 16 residues. Trimming left V 4 bases short and J 0 bases short, with 12 bases between. Germline assignment: CDR1 MDHEN and CDR2 SYDVKM.